This TCR beta chain was retrieved from a study of post-analysis software for immune sequencing data. Whole-study context: Disease trajectories encompassed relapsing-remitting, secondary progressive and progressive-relapsing multiple sclerosis. Overall study results and limits: The five TRBV segments detected at higher frequency in patients than in controls included TRBV5-6, TRBV5-1 and TRBV20-1. Analysis by F measure revealed that same-batch samples clustered strongly together. Significantly decreased normalized Chao1 diversity was recorded for multiple sclerosis patients relative to controls.

This clonotype was seen only a few times. Its antigen is currently unknown. CDR3 length: 18 amino acids. Unique-molecular-identifier-tagged TCR beta cDNA libraries were used. Starting from approximately 1 to 10 million T cells, the study yielded a few hundred thousand cDNA molecules. TCRdb reprocessed the PCR reads with MiXCR, giving one entry per CDR3 protein. In the table there are hundreds of thousands of distinct CDR3 sequences, roughly 45% of which are singletons. The gene calls are TRBV12-3 or TRBV12-4 and TRBJ2-5; tentatively, D is TRBD1 or TRBD2 (10 bases each). The end of the DNA aligns better with TRBJ2-7, so the J call may be wrong. Material: blood. This receptor was obtained from a girl under 18 with multiple sclerosis. CDR3 DNA: TGTGCCAGCAGTTCCCGGGACAGGGGCTCTAGCGGGAGCAACGAGCAGTACTTC. It codes for CASSSRDRGSSGSNEQYF.